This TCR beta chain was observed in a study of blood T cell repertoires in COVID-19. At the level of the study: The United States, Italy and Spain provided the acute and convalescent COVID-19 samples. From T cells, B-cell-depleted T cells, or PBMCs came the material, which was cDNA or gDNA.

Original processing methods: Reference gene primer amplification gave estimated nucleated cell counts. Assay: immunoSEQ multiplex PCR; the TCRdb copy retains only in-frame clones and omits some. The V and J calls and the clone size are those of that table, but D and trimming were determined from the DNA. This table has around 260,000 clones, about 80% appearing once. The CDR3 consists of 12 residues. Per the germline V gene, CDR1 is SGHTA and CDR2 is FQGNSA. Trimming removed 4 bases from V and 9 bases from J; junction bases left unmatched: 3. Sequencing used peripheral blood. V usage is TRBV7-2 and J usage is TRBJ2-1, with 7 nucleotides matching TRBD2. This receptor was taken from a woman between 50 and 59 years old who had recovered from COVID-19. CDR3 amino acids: CASSWGGIEQFF. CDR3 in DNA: TGTGCCAGCAGCTGGGGGGGTATTGAGCAGTTCTTC.